The 28 T cell receptor beta chains below all came from one sample that was sequenced in a study of post-analysis software for immune sequencing data. Study-wide points: About 5 TRBV segments were more frequent in patients than controls; TRBV5-6, TRBV5-1 and TRBV20-1 belonged to this group.

These receptors' targets are unknown. Unique molecular identifiers had been added to the TCR beta cDNA libraries. TCRdb reprocessed the PCR reads via MiXCR and lists one record per CDR3 protein. The sample has fewer than 850,000 distinct CDR3 sequences, roughly 27% seen once. Sequencing was performed on blood. The receptors were sampled from a girl aged 10-17 years with multiple sclerosis.

The V call is TRBV13, the J call TRBJ2-5, with 7 bases aligning to TRBD1. The V gene's germline CDR1 is PRHDT and CDR2 FYEKMQ (reference sequence). This CDR3 is built from 13 residues. V lost 5 bases, J lost 9 bases, and 9 bases stayed unmatched. The CDR3 reads CASSATGDGAQYF. As DNA, the CDR3 is TGTGCCAGCAGCGCTACAGGGGATGGAGCCCAGTACTTC.

The gene calls are TRBV20-1 and TRBJ2-7; a possible D gene is TRBD1 (6 bases). Germline V lookup: CDR1 DFQATT, CDR2 SNEGSKA (reference sequence). CDR3 length: 16 amino acids. V was pared by 1 base and J by 7 bases, with 23 bases between. CDR3 nucleotides: TGCAGTGCTAGAGCGCTCCTAGGGGGACGCTACAATGAGCAGTACTTC. Residues: CSARALLGGRYNEQYF.

The gene calls are TRBV24-1 and TRBJ2-1; D perhaps matches TRBD1 (5 bases). The ends were cut back, 3 bases at V and 5 bases at J, with 13 bases in the middle. CDR3 length equals 15 residues. Germline CDR1 KGHDR, CDR2 SFDVKD. As DNA, the CDR3 is TGTGCCACCAGTGATAGGAGCAGGGTTAACAATGAGCAGTTCTTC. Its protein product is CATSDRSRVNNEQFF.

The chain employs TRBV20-1 and TRBJ2-1; D ambiguous. V was pared by 3 bases and J by 7 bases, with 13 bases between. There are 13 residues in the CDR3. The germline CDR1 and CDR2 sequences are DFQATT and SNEGSKA (reference sequence). CDR3 sequence (DNA): TGCAGTGCTAGTCGTCCCGGACGGAATGAGCAGTTCTTC. Translated: CSASRPGRNEQFF.

A remark on this clonotype: This could be a read error, since a much larger clone is one nucleotide away. The V call is TRBV3-1, the J call TRBJ2-4; D might be TRBD2 (6 bases). This CDR3 has 15 amino acids. The V gene's germline CDR1 is LGHDT and CDR2 YNNKEL (reference sequence). Trimming took 3 bases from V and 0 from J, leaving 9 bases between them. The CDR3 nucleotides are TGTGCCAGCAGCCACGGGGGACTAGCCAAAAACATTCAGTACTTC. It translates to CASSHGGLAKNIQYF.

A note on this clonotype: A much larger clone sits a single nucleotide away, making a read error possible. The rearrangement joins TRBV5-1 to TRBJ2-5, with D unclear. CDR3 length equals 13 residues. V was cut by 7 bases and J by 11 bases, with 21 bases left in between. Germline CDR1 SGHRS, CDR2 YFSETQ. CDR3 protein: CASGFTTYNEQYF. DNA of the CDR3: TGCGCCAGCGGTTTCACGACCTACAATGAGCAGTACTTC.

Regarding this clonotype: Being one base from a much bigger clone, this may be a read error. The chain combines TRBV5-1 with TRBJ2-7; a weak D match, TRBD2 (7 bases). The end of the DNA aligns better with TRBJ2-5, so the J call may be wrong. CDR3 length: 14 amino acids. Germline CDR1 is SGHRS and CDR2 is YFSETQ. CDR3 sequence reads: CASSHGGGQKTQYF. Here the CDR3 DNA reads TGCGCCAGCAGCCATGGCGGGGGCCAAAAGACCCAGTACTTC.

This sequence joins TRBV10-3 and TRBJ2-7; 10 nucleotides agree with TRBD1. This CDR3 has 16 amino acids. J was trimmed by 7 bases and V by 5 bases; bases with no gene match: 14. Germline V lookup: CDR1 ENHRY, CDR2 SYGVKD. This CDR3 is CAISPEFGTGVREQYF. For the CDR3, the DNA is TGTGCCATCAGTCCAGAATTCGGGACAGGGGTTAGGGAGCAGTACTTC.

This clonotype was detected many times. The CDR3 loop reads CATSRPQETQYF. The CDR3 nucleotides read TGTGCCACCAGCAGACCGCAGGAGACCCAGTACTTC. V usage is TRBV15 and J usage is TRBJ2-5; D remains ambiguous. Germline CDR1 LNHNV, CDR2 YYDKDF (reference sequence). The CDR3 consists of 12 residues. V was pared by 2 bases and J by 5 bases, with 6 bases between.

The chain is built from TRBV29-1 and TRBJ2-1, with D perhaps matching TRBD2 (5 bases). CDR1 and CDR2 (germline): SQVTM, ANQGSEA. V was trimmed by 7 bases and J by 7 bases, leaving 14 bases between them. This CDR3 has 12 residues. The DNA of the CDR3 is TGCAGCGCTCGGGATTACGGGAATGAGCAGTTCTTC. It yields the protein CSARDYGNEQFF.

This chain links TRBV6-2 or TRBV6-3 with TRBJ2-1; no clear D gene. Trimming cost V 6 bases and J 9 bases, with 9 bases left between them. This CDR3 comprises 11 residues. Germline CDR1 and CDR2: MNHEY and SVGEGT. The CDR3 DNA reads as TGTGCCAGCAGCAGTCTCGTTGAGCAGTTCTTC. Residues: CASSSLVEQFF.

This clonotype was picked up one time. This sequence joins TRBV28 and TRBJ1-3; TRBD1 aligns across 10 bases. The CDR3 extends over 17 amino acids. Germline V gives CDR1 MDHEN, CDR2 SYDVKM. V was clipped by 4 bases and J by 0 bases; unmatched bases: 6. The DNA for the CDR3 is TGTGCCAGCAGTTCCGGGACAGGGGTGTTCTCTGGAAACACCATATATTTT. Protein sequence: CASSSGTGVFSGNTIYF. The entire variable domain, with the rest obtained from reference TRBV28 and TRBJ1-3, is as follows: DVKVTQSSRYLVKRTGEKVFLECVQDMDHENMFWYRQDPGLGLRLIYFSYDVKMKEKGDIPEGYSVSREKKERFSLILESASTNQTSMYLCASSSGTGVFSGNTIYFGEGSWLTVV.

The J gene is TRBJ2-6, the V gene TRBV20-1, with D maybe TRBD1 (6 bases). Deletions cut 6 bases from V and 0 bases from J, with 15 bases between. The CDR3 is 16 residues long. CDR1 and CDR2 from the germline V gene are DFQATT and SNEGSKA (reference sequence). The DNA for the CDR3 is TGCAGTGCAGAACAGGGTCCGGGCTCTGGGGCCAACGTCCTGACTTTC. Protein product: CSAEQGPGSGANVLTF.

This clonotype was seen more than once but under ten times. The gene calls are TRBV6-4 and TRBJ2-3, with a possible D match to TRBD2 (7 bases). The CDR3 is 15 residues long. Germline V gene data show CDR1 as MRHNA and CDR2 as SNTAGT. V was cut by 0 bases and J by 5 bases, with 12 bases left in between. CDR3 nucleotides: TGTGCCAGCAGTGACTCGAGAGGGGGGGGAGATACGCAGTATTTT. Its translation is CASSDSRGGGDTQYF.

This clonotype was observed a few times. The rearrangement uses TRBV13 and TRBJ2-7; 9 bases are a match to TRBD1. This CDR3 comprises 15 residues. Germline V gene sequence: CDR1 PRHDT, CDR2 FYEKMQ (reference sequence). The ends lost 3 bases at V and 3 bases at J; junction bases unmatched: 6. The CDR3 here is CASSLAGTGYYEQYF. The CDR3 bases are TGTGCCAGCAGCTTGGCCGGGACAGGGTACTACGAGCAGTACTTC.

This clonotype appeared once. The gene calls are TRBV6-6 and TRBJ2-5, with D uncertain. This CDR3 spans 16 amino acids. Germline V gene data show CDR1 as MNHNY and CDR2 as SVGAGI (reference sequence). Trimming left V 4 bases short and J 0 bases short, with 15 bases between. This chain's CDR3 is CASSSAILMYQETQYF. DNA of the CDR3: TGTGCCAGCAGTTCCGCTATACTTATGTACCAAGAGACCCAGTACTTC.

This clonotype was found many times. V and J are TRBV29-1 and TRBJ1-1; D possibly corresponds to TRBD1 (6 bases). Germline V gives CDR1 SQVTM, CDR2 ANQGSEA. V was shortened by 4 bases and J by 4 bases, with 16 bases between the two germline ends. This CDR3 comprises 14 residues. The CDR3 spells CSVARQASGTEAFF. DNA for the CDR3: TGCAGCGTTGCACGACAGGCTTCGGGCACTGAAGCTTTCTTT.

The V gene is TRBV6-2 or TRBV6-3, the J gene TRBJ1-2; D gene unclear. V was trimmed by 0 bases and J by 8 bases, leaving 22 bases between them. The germline V gene encodes CDR1 MNHEY and CDR2 SVGEGT. There are 17 residues in the CDR3. The CDR3 region is CASSYSSGGQPYGGYTF. The CDR3, as DNA: TGTGCCAGCAGTTACTCGTCAGGCGGGCAGCCGTATGGAGGCTACACCTTC.

This clonotype was detected only a few times. DNA of the CDR3: TGTGCCAGCAGCTTAGTCTTGGCTGGGCAAACTCCCACGGATACGCAGTATTTT. Translated, it gives CASSLVLAGQTPTDTQYF. This chain connects TRBV7-6 to TRBJ2-3; no firm D call. This CDR3 is built from 18 residues. Germline V lookup: CDR1 SGHVS, CDR2 FNYEAQ. V was cut by 1 base and J by 6 bases, with 23 bases left in between.

This clonotype was seen a handful of times. V and J are TRBV20-1 and TRBJ2-1; D is possibly TRBD2 (6 bases). CDR3 size: 12 residues. The V end was cut by 1 base, the J end by 7 bases, with 8 bases between. Germline V gives CDR1 DFQATT, CDR2 SNEGSKA (reference sequence). CDR3 sequence reads: CSARAGVNEQFF. The CDR3 DNA reads as TGCAGTGCTAGAGCGGGGGTAAATGAGCAGTTCTTC.

V gene TRBV20-1 combines with J gene TRBJ1-1, with D maybe TRBD1 (5 bases). The germline V gene encodes CDR1 DFQATT and CDR2 SNEGSKA (reference sequence). The CDR3 contains 13 residues. V lost 2 bases, J lost 3 bases, and 10 bases lay in between. CDR3 protein: CSARQGFDTEAFF. In DNA form, the CDR3 reads TGCAGTGCTAGACAGGGATTTGACACTGAAGCTTTCTTT.

This clonotype was seen more than once but under ten times. V gene TRBV12-3 or TRBV12-4 combines with J gene TRBJ2-3, with D tentatively TRBD1 or TRBD2 (5 bases each). The V and J ends lost 6 bases and 2 bases respectively, with 6 bases between them. The CDR3 is 12 amino acids. Here the CDR3 DNA reads TGTGCCAGCAGGGGGGACACAGATACGCAGTATTTT. This gives the protein CASRGDTDTQYF.

At least ten counts were recorded for this clonotype. The V gene is TRBV2, the J gene TRBJ2-6, with D unclear. Germline V gives CDR1 SNHLY, CDR2 FYNNEI. The V gene lost 6 bases and the J gene lost 0 bases, with 6 bases spanning the gap. This CDR3 has 14 residues. The CDR3 DNA is TGTGCCAGCAGGTTGACCTCTGGGGCCAACGTCCTGACTTTC. Its translation: CASRLTSGANVLTF.

This clonotype was counted only a few times. V usage is TRBV7-8 and J usage is TRBJ2-1; TRBD2 aligns across 7 bases. This CDR3 contains 15 residues. Germline assignment: CDR1 SGHVS and CDR2 FQNEAQ. The V segment lost 4 bases and the J segment 9 bases; nucleotides outside the gene matches: 12. CDR3 sequence: CASSSILAAWGEQFF. The CDR3 nucleotides read TGTGCCAGCAGCTCCATTCTAGCGGCCTGGGGTGAGCAGTTCTTC.

In this sample, this clonotype turned up once. One end of the junction does not line up with germline, which may come from a read error. The rearrangement joins TRBV4-3 to TRBJ1-4; perhaps TRBD1 as D (5 bases). The CDR3 totals 15 residues. Germline lookup yields CDR1 LGHNA and CDR2 YSLEER. Here the CDR3 DNA reads TGCGCCAGCAGCCAAGAGGCCCTTGCGGGGGAAAAGCTGTTTTTT. Its translation: CASSQEALAGEKLFF.

V is TRBV20-1 and J is TRBJ2-7; weak D call: TRBD1 (5 bases). There are 14 residues in the CDR3. Germline loops: CDR1 DFQATT, CDR2 SNEGSKA (reference sequence). V gave up 6 bases and J gave up 3 bases, with 18 bases separating them. The CDR3 sequence is CSAKPTVLFYEQYF. CDR3 bases: TGCAGTGCCAAGCCGACAGTTCTTTTCTACGAGCAGTACTTC.

This chain joins TRBV20-1 and TRBJ1-5, with a possible D match to TRBD1 (5 bases). The CDR3 is 11 residues long. Germline V CDR1 and CDR2: DFQATT, SNEGSKA (reference sequence). Between the trimmed V and J ends, which lost 6 bases and 5 bases, there was a span of 8 bases. The CDR3 sequence: CSAGGDQPQHF. The DNA of the CDR3 is TGCAGTGCGGGAGGGGATCAGCCCCAGCATTTT.

The count of this clonotype is one. The chain has TRBV20-1 and TRBJ1-1, with a possible D match to TRBD1 (6 bases). The CDR3 totals 13 residues. Trimming removed 4 bases from V and 4 bases from J, with 13 bases in between. Germline CDR1 DFQATT, CDR2 SNEGSKA (reference sequence). In DNA, the CDR3 is TGCAGTGCTAAATCAGGCAGGGGCACTGAAGCTTTCTTT. Protein: CSAKSGRGTEAFF.